This TCR beta chain was sequenced during a study of shared clonotypes between healthy human individuals. Study context: The cohort comprised a couple of women and a few men. Their ages spanned 18 to 49 years.

CD45RO-negative CD8 cells positively selected for CCR7 made up the naive population, which excluded terminally differentiated effector memory CD45RA+ cells. Study results and limitations: Among donors, sharing of clonotypes was expected to be affected by sequencing depth.

As concerns this clone: Its antigen is unknown.

TCRdb's table, derived via immunoSEQ multiplex PCR, lists solely in-frame clones and lacks some. Of millions of clones in the sample, about 95% are singletons; the top ten hold about 1.1%. The sample was naive CD8+ T cells sorted from blood. The receptor's source is a man between 18 and 35 years old in good health.

The CDR3 region is CASSIREWVTEAFF. The CDR3 region has the DNA TGTGCCAGTAGTATCCGGGAATGGGTAACTGAAGCTTTCTTT. The V gene is TRBV19, the J gene TRBJ1-1; no firm D call. V lost 3 bases to trimming and J lost 5 bases, with 13 bases between them. CDR1 and CDR2 (germline): LNHDA, SQIVND (reference sequence). This CDR3 has 14 residues.